The T cell receptor (beta chain) under discussion was sequenced for a study of blood T cell repertoires in COVID-19. The assay was immunoSEQ multiplex PCR, and TCRdb's table has in-frame clones only and misses some. The sample has around 300,000 clones; around 85% are singletons. The length of the CDR3 is 15 residues. The germline V and J ends were trimmed by 4 bases and 6 bases, with 13 bases remaining between them. Germline assignment: CDR1 MNHEY and CDR2 SVGAGI. The sequenced sample was PBMCs or T cells enriched from blood (not recorded which). V is TRBV6-5 and J is TRBJ1-6; D may be TRBD1 (6 bases). This TCR derives from a woman aged 45 to 65 who had recovered from COVID-19. The CDR3 DNA follows: TGTGCCAGCAGTTCGGGGGGCGCCGGTAATTCACCCCTCCACTTT. This gives the protein CASSSGGAGNSPLHF.